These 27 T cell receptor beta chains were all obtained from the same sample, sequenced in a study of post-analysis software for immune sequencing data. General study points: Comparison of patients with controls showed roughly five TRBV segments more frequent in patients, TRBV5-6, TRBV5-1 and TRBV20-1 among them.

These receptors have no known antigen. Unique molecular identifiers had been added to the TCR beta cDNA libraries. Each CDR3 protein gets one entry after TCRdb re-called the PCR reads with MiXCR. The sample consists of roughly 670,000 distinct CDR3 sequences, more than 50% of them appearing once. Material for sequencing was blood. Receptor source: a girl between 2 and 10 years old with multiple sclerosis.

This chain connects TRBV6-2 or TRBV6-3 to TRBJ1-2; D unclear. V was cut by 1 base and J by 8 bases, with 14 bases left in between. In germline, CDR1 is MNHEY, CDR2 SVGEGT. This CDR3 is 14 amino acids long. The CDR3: CASSYWVERRGYTF. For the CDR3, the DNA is TGTGCCAGCAGTTACTGGGTGGAAAGACGGGGCTACACCTTC.

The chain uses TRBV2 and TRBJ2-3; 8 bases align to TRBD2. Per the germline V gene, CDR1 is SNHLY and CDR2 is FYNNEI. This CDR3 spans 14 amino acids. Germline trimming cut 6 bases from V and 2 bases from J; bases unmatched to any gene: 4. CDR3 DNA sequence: TGTGCCAGCAGGGAGACTAGCGCCACAGATACGCAGTATTTT. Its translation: CASRETSATDTQYF.

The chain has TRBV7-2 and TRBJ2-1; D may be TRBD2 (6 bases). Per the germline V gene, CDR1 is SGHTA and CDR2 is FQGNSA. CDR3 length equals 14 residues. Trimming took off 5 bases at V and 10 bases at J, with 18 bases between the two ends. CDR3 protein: CASSPFRGTWEQFF. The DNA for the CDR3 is TGTGCCAGCAGCCCCTTCCGGGGGACGTGGGAGCAGTTCTTC.

Written as DNA, the CDR3 is TGCAGTGCCCTCGTACCCGCGGTGCTGGAGGAGACCCAGTACTTC. It is translated as CSALVPAVLEETQYF. The chain links TRBV20-1 to TRBJ2-5; the D is unclear. The V end lost 6 bases, the J end lost 5 bases, and 22 bases lay between the germline ends. Germline CDR1 reads DFQATT; CDR2 reads SNEGSKA (reference sequence). This CDR3 is 15 amino acids long.

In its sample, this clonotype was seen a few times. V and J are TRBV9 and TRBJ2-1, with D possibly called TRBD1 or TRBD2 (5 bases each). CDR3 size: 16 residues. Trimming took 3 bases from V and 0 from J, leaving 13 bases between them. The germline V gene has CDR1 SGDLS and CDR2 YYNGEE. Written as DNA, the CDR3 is TGTGCCAGCAGCGGACGGGGACCGAGCTCCTACAATGAGCAGTTCTTC. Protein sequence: CASSGRGPSSYNEQFF.

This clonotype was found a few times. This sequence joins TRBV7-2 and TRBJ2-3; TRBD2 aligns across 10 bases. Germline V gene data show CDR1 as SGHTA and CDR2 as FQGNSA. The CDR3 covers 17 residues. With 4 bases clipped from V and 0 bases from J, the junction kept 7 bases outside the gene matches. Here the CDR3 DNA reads TGTGCCAGCAGCTCCCTCCGGACTAGCGGAAGCACAGATACGCAGTATTTT. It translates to CASSSLRTSGSTDTQYF.

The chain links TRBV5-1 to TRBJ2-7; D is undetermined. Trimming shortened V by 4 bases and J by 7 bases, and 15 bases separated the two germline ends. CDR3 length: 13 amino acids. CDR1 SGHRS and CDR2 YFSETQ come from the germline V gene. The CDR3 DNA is TGCGCCAGCAGCCGTGCGGTTACAGAAGAGCAGTACTTC. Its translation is CASSRAVTEEQYF. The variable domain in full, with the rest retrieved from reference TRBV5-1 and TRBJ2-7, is KAGVTQTPRYLIKTRGQQVTLSCSPISGHRSVSWYQQTPGQGLQFLFEYFSETQRNKGNFPGRFSGRQFSNSRSEMNVSTLELGDSALYLCASSRAVTEEQYFGPGTRLTVT.

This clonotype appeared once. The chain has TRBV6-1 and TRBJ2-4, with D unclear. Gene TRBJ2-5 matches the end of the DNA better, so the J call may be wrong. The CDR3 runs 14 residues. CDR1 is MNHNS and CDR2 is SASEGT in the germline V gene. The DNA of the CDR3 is TGTGCCAGCAGTGATAGGGCACCACAAGAGACCCAGTACTTC. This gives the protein CASSDRAPQETQYF.

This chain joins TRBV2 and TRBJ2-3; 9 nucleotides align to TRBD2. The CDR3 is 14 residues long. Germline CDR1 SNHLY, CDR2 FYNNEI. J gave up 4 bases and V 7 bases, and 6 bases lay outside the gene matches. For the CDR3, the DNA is TGTGCCAGCATGGCGGGGGGGCCCGCAGATACGCAGTATTTT. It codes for CASMAGGPADTQYF.

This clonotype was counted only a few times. The CDR3 spells CASSDGTAEGQFF. CDR3 DNA: TGTGCCAGCAGCGACGGGACTGCGGAAGGGCAGTTCTTC. The chain links TRBV13 to TRBJ2-1; tentatively, D is TRBD2 (6 bases). Trimming removed 5 bases from V and 12 bases from J, with 17 bases in between. Germline V lookup: CDR1 PRHDT, CDR2 FYEKMQ (reference sequence). CDR3 length: 13 amino acids.

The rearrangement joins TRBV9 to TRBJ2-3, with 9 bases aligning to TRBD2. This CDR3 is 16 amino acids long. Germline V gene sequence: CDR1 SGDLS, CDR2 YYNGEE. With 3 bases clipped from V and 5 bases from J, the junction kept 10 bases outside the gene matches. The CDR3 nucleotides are TGTGCCAGCAGCGGGATAGCGGGAGTGTTGGGAGATACGCAGTATTTT. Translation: CASSGIAGVLGDTQYF.

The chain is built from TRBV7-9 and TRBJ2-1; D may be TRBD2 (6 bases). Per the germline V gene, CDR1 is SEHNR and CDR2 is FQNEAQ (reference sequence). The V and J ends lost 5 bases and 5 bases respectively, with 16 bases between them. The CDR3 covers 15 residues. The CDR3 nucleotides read TGTGCCAGCAGCCTCGGACTACAATTACACAATGAGCAGTTCTTC. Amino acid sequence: CASSLGLQLHNEQFF.

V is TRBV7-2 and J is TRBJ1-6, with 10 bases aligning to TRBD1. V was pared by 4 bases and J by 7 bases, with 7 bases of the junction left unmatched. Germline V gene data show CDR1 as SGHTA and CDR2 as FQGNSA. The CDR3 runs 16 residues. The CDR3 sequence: CASSSPGQGSNSPLHF. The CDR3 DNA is TGTGCCAGCAGCTCCCCGGGACAGGGGTCAAATTCACCCCTCCACTTT. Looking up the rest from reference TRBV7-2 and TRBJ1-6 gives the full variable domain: GAGVSQSPSNKVTEKGKDVELRCDPISGHTALYWYRQSLGQGLEFLIYFQGNSAPDKSGLPSDRFSAERTGGSVSTLTIQRTQQEDSAVYLCASSSPGQGSNSPLHFGNGTRLTVT.

The CDR3 is CSARTASSYEQYF. The CDR3 region has the DNA TGCAGTGCTAGGACGGCGAGCTCCTACGAGCAGTACTTC. V is TRBV20-1 and J is TRBJ2-7; unclear D gene. This CDR3 contains 13 residues. V lost 3 bases, J lost 0 bases, and 9 bases lay in between. Germline V gives CDR1 DFQATT, CDR2 SNEGSKA (reference sequence).

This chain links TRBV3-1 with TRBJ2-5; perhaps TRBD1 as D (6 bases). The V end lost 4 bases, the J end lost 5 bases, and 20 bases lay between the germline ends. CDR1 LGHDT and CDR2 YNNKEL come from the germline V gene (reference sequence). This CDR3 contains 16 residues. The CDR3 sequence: CASSLRWGRGMETQYF. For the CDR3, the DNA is TGTGCCAGCAGCCTCCGGTGGGGCAGGGGTATGGAGACCCAGTACTTC.

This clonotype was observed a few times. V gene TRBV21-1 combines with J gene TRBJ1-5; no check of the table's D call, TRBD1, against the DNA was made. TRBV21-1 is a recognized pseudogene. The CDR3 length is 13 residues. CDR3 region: CASRQGRDQPQHF. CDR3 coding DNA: TGTGCCAGCAGACAGGGAAGAGACCAGCCCCAGCATTTT.

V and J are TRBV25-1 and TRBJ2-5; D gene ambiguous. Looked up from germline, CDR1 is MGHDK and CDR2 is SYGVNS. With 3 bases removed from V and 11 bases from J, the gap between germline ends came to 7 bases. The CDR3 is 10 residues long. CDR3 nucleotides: TGTGCCAGCAGTGATGTGGAGCAGTACTTC. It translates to CASSDVEQYF.

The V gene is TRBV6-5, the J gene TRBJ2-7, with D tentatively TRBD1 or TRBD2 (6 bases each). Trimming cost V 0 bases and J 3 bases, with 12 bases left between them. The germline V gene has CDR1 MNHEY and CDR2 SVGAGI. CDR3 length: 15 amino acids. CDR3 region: CASSYSGGLIYEQYF. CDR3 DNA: TGTGCCAGCAGTTACTCTGGGGGGCTCATCTACGAGCAGTACTTC.

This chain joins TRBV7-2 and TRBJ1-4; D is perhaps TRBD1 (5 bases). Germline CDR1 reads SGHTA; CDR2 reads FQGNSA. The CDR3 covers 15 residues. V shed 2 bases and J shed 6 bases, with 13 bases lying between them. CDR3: CASSLSGDPDEKLFF. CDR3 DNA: TGTGCCAGCAGCTTATCTGGGGACCCTGATGAAAAACTGTTTTTT. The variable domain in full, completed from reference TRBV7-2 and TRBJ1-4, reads GAGVSQSPSNKVTEKGKDVELRCDPISGHTALYWYRQSLGQGLEFLIYFQGNSAPDKSGLPSDRFSAERTGGSVSTLTIQRTQQEDSAVYLCASSLSGDPDEKLFFGSGTQLSVL.

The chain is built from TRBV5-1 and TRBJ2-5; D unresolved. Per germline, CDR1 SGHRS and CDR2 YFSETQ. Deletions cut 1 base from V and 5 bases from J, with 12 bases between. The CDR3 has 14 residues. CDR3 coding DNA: TGCGCCAGCAGCTTGATGGACGAATGGGAGACCCAGTACTTC. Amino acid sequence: CASSLMDEWETQYF.

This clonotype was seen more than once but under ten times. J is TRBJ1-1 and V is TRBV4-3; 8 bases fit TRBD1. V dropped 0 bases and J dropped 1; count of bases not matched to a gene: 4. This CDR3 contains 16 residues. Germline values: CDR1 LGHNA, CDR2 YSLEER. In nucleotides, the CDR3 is TGCGCCAGCAGCCAAGATCTAGGGACAGGGAACACTGAAGCTTTCTTT. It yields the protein CASSQDLGTGNTEAFF.

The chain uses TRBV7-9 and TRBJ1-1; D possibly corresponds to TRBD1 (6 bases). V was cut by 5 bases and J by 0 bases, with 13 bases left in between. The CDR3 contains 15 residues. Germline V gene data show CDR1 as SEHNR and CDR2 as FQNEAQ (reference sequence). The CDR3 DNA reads TGTGCCAGCAGCCATCGACAGGCGATGAACACTGAAGCTTTCTTT. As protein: CASSHRQAMNTEAFF. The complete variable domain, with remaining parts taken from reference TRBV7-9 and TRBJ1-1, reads DTGVSQNPRHKITKRGQNVTFRCDPISEHNRLYWYRQTLGQGPEFLTYFQNEAQLEKSRLLSDRFSAERPKGSFSTLEIQRTEQGDSAMYLCASSHRQAMNTEAFFGQGTRLTVV.

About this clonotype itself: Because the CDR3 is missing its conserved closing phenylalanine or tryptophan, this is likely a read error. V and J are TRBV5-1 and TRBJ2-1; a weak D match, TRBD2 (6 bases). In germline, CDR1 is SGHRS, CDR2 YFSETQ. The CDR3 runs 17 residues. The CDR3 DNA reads TGCGCCAGCAGAGCGGCCGTTATAGCGGCCTCCTGCAATGAGCAGTTCCTC. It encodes CASRAAVIAASCNEQFL.

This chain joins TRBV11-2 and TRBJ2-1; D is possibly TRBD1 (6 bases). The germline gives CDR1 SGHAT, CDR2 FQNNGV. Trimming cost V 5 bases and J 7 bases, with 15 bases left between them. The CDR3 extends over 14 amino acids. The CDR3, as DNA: TGTGCCAGCAGCCAACAGGGTTATGGGAATGAGCAGTTCTTC. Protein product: CASSQQGYGNEQFF.

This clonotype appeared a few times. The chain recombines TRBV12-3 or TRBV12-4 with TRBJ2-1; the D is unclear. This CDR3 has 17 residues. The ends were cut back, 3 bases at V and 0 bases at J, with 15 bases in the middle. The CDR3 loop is CASSFSGRRSSYNEQFF. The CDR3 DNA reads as TGTGCCAGCAGTTTTTCAGGCCGACGGAGCTCCTACAATGAGCAGTTCTTC.

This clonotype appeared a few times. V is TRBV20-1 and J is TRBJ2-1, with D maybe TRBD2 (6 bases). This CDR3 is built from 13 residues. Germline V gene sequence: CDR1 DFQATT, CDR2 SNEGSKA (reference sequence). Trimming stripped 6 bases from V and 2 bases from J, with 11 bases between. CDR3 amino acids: CSARDVPYNEQFF. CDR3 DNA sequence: TGCAGTGCGCGGGACGTGCCCTACAATGAGCAGTTCTTC.

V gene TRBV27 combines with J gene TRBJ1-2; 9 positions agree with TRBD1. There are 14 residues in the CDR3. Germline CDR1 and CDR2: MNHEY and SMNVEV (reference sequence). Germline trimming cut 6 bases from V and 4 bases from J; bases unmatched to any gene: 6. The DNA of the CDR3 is TGTGCCAGCAGCCATGGGGGACAGGGCTATGGCTACACCTTC. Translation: CASSHGGQGYGYTF.